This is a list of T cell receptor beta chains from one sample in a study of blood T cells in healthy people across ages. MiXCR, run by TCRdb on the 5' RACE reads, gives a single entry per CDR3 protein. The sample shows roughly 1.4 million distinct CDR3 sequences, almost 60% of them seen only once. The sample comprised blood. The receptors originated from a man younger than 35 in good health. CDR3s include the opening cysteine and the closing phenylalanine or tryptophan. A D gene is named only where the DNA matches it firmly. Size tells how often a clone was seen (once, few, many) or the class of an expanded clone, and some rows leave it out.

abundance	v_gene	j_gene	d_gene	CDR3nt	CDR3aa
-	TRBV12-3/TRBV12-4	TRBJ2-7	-	TGTGCCAGCAGTTTAGACGGCGGGGCCCACGAGCAGTACTTC	CASSLDGGAHEQYF
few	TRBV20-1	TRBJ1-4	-	TGCAGTGCTAGAGCTCACAGGCGCGCAACTAATGAAAAACTGTTTTTT	CSARAHRRATNEKLFF
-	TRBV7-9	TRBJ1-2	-	TGTGCCAGCAGCGTAGACGCCGGGGACTATGGCTACACCTTC	CASSVDAGDYGYTF
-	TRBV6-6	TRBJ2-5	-	TGTGCCAGTGGAATCGGGGGTTCTTTGGAGACCCAGTACTTC	CASGIGGSLETQYF
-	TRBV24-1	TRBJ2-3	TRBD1	TGTGCCACCAGTGATCCCGACAGGGAATACACAGATACGCAGTATTTT	CATSDPDREYTDTQYF
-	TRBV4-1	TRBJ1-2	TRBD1	TGCGCCAGCAGCCCTTGGGACAGGAGTAGTGAAGATGGCTACACCTTC	CASSPWDRSSEDGYTF
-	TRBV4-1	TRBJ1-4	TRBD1	TGCGCCAGCAGCCAGGGGCCCCGGACAGGGGCTGAAAAACTGTTTTTT	CASSQGPRTGAEKLFF
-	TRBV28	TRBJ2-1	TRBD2	TGTGCCTCTCGGGGGGGGGCTGAGCAGTTCTTC	CASRGGAEQFF
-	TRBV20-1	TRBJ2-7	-	TGCAGTGCTAACCCTTCTAAGCCACGACCACTATACGAGCAGTACTTC	CSANPSKPRPLYEQYF
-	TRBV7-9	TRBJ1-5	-	TGTGCCAGCAGCTTATCGTTGGGGGATCAGCCCCAGCATTTT	CASSLSLGDQPQHF
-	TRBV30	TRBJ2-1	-	TGTGCCTGGAAACGTGTTGAGGATGAGCAGTTCTTC	CAWKRVEDEQFF
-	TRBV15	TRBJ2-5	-	TGTGCCACCAGCAGAGCTAGCGAGACTATGTGGACCCAGTACTTC	CATSRASETMWTQYF
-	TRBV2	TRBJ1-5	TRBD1	TGTGCCAGCAAACACAGGGGGGATCAGCCCCAGCATTTT	CASKHRGDQPQHF
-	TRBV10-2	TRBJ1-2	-	TGCGCCAGCAGTGAGCCCCTGATGGCAGACGGATATGGCTACACCTTC	CASSEPLMADGYGYTF
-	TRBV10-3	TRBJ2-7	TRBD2	TGTGCCACTGGACTAGGCCACGAGCAGTACTTC	CATGLGHEQYF
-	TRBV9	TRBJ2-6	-	TGTGCCAGCAGCGTGTTATTCTCTGGGGCCAACGTCCTGACTTTC	CASSVLFSGANVLTF
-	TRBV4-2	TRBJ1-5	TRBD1	TGTGCCAGCAGCCAATACTATAGACAGGGGACGGGCAATCAGCCCCAGCATTTT	CASSQYYRQGTGNQPQHF
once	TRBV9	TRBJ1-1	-	TGTGCCAGCAGCGTAGTGGAGGGGCTGAACACTGAAGCTTTCTTT	CASSVVEGLNTEAFF
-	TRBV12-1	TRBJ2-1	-	TGTGCCAGCACCCATTACCGGACTAGAGGGGGGGGTGAGCAGTTCTTC	CASTHYRTRGGGEQFF
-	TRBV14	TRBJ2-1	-	TGTGCCAGCAGCCGGAGGGAGGACAATGAGCAGTTCTTC	CASSRREDNEQFF
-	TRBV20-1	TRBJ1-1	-	TGCAGTTCGGCAGGGGTATTAGACACTGAAGCTTTCTTT	CSSAGVLDTEAFF
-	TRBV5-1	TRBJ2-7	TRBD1	TGCGCCAGCAGCAGTAGGACAGGGTCTCTCGAGCAGTACTTC	CASSSRTGSLEQYF
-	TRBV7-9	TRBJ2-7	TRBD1	TGTGCCAGCAGCTCTCCGGGACAGGGGCGCCACGAGCAGTACTTC	CASSSPGQGRHEQYF
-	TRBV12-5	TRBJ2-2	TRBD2	TGTGCTAGTGGTCCTGGGACTAGCGGGCCGAACACCGGGGAGCTGTTTTTT	CASGPGTSGPNTGELFF
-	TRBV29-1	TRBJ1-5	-	TGCAGCGTTCGCGACAGGTTAGATCAGCCCCAGCATTTT	CSVRDRLDQPQHF
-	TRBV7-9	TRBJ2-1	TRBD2	TGTGCCAGCAGCTTGCCGGCGGGACTATACAATGAGCAGTTCTTC	CASSLPAGLYNEQFF